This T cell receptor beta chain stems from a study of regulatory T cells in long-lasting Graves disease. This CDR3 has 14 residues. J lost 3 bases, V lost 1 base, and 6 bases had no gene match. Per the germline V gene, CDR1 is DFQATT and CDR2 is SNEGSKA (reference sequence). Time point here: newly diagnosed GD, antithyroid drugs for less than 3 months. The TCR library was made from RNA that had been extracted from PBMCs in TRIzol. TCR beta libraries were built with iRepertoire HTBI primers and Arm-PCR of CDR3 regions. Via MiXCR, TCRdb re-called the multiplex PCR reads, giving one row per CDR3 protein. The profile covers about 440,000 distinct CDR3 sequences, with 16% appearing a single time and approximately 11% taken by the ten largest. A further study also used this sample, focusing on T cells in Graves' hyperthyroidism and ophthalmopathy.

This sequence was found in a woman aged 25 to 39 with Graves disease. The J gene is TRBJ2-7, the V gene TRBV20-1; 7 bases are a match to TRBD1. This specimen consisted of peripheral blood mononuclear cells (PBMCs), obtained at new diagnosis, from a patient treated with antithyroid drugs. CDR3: CSARGGTAIYEQYF. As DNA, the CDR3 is TGCAGTGCTAGAGGGGGGACAGCGATCTACGAGCAGTACTTC.